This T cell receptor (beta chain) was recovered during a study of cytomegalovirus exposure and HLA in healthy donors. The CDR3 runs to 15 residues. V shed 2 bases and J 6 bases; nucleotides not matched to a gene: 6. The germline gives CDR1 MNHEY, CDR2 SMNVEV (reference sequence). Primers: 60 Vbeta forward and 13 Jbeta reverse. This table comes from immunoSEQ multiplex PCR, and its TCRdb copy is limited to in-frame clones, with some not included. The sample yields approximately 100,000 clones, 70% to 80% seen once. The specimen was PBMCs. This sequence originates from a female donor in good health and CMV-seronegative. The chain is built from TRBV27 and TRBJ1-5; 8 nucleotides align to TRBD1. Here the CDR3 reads CASSLLQGVGQPQHF. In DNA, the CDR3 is TGTGCCAGCAGTTTACTACAGGGGGTCGGTCAGCCCCAGCATTTT.